Sequencing of this T cell receptor (beta chain) was carried out in a study of T cell changes during pregnancy in multiple sclerosis. Libraries were prepared by immunoSEQ multiplex PCR; TCRdb keeps only in-frame clonotypes and omits some of them. Found here are about 56,000 clones, around nine tenths of them singletons; the top ten hold approximately 5.3%. Germline V lookup: CDR1 MNHNS, CDR2 SASEGT. The CDR3 totals 15 residues. With V trimmed by 2 bases and J by 4 bases, 1 base remained unmatched. The chain couples TRBV6-1 to TRBJ2-1, with 11 bases that match TRBD2. This TCR was recovered from a human donor whose cells served as feeder cells for cultures in a pregnancy study. The specimen was peripheral blood from another person, used as feeder cells. The CDR3 bases are TGTGCCAGCAGTGAAATAGCGGGGGGGTACAATGAGCAGTTCTTC. The encoded protein is CASSEIAGGYNEQFF.